This T cell receptor beta chain was recorded in a study of technical replicates of blood from a few donors. Measured with immunoSEQ multiplex PCR; TCRdb has only the in-frame clones, and not every one. The table lists around 90,000 clones, around 94% of them singletons. Germline V gene data show CDR1 as SGHNT and CDR2 as YYREEE (reference sequence). The junction had 7 bases not matched to a gene; V was cut back by 4 bases and J by 2 bases. The CDR3 runs to 17 residues. This rearrangement joins TRBV5-4 to TRBJ2-3, with 13 nucleotides matching TRBD2. Material for sequencing was T cells isolated from PBMCs. This TCR was recovered from a human donor in good health. The CDR3 DNA is TGTGCCAGCAGCGGACTAGCGGGAGCGGGTTACACAGATACGCAGTATTTT. It codes for CASSGLAGAGYTDTQYF.